The TCR beta chain described here comes from a study of blood T cells in healthy people across ages. Findings and caveats of the study: Diversity was higher, and naive CD4+ cells more numerous, in long-lived donors than in aged donors. Per million T cells, TCR beta diversity dropped about linearly as age rose.

Caucasian, healthy and from Russia, the donors were aged between about 6 and 100. There were at least 6 micrograms of total RNA extracted from every sample. Of note for this clonotype: Antigen unknown.

This CDR3 has 16 residues. Trimming at V came to 4 bases and at J to 5 bases, leaving 11 bases not matched to a gene. Per the germline V gene, CDR1 is PRHDT and CDR2 is FYEKMQ (reference sequence). A J-beta primer mix and a sample-barcoded 5' primer were used in a second PCR of roughly 7 to 12 cycles. TCRdb called the 5' RACE reads again in MiXCR, with one record for every CDR3 protein. The sample shows over 600,000 distinct CDR3 sequences, around 45% of them seen only once. This clonotype was sampled from an elderly man in good health. The sample consisted of blood. The V and J genes are TRBV13 and TRBJ2-5, with 9 bases lining up with TRBD2. CDR3 sequence (DNA): TGTGCCAGCAGCTCCTCTAGCGGGGATTACCGGGAGACCCAGTACTTC. Translated, it gives CASSSSSGDYRETQYF. The full variable domain, completed using reference TRBV13 and TRBJ2-5, is AAGVIQSPRHLIKEKRETATLKCYPIPRHDTVYWYQQGPGQDPQFLISFYEKMQSDKGSIPDRFSAQQFSDYHSELNMSSLELGDSALYFCASSSSSGDYRETQYFGPGTRLLVL.